The 20 T cell receptor beta chains given below trace back to one sample, sequenced in a study of T cells in Graves' hyperthyroidism and ophthalmopathy. Template material for amplifying TCR beta CDR3 regions consisted of RNA transcripts. HTBI primers drove first-round RT-PCR of the TCR CDR3. TCRdb passed the multiplex PCR reads through MiXCR, listing each CDR3 protein once. The table lists a few hundred thousand distinct CDR3 sequences, approximately 15% of them singletons. Specimen: blood. These receptors all come from a woman aged 40 to 49 with Graves' ophthalmopathy.

The sample holds a few counts of this clonotype. The chain couples TRBV5-1 to TRBJ1-3, with 8 bases matching TRBD1. This CDR3 has 14 residues. J was trimmed by 5 bases and V by 0 bases; bases with no gene match: 1. From germline, CDR1 is SGHRS and CDR2 YFSETQ. CDR3: CASSLGQGRNTIYF. The CDR3 DNA reads TGCGCCAGCAGCTTGGGACAGGGGAGAAACACCATATATTTT.

There are many counts of this clonotype. V is TRBV18 and J is TRBJ2-7; D not certain. In germline, CDR1 is KGHSH, CDR2 LQKENI. The CDR3 covers 14 residues. V lost 3 bases, J lost 4 bases, and 13 bases lay in between. This CDR3 is CASSPSSAGYEQYF. In nucleotides, the CDR3 is TGTGCCAGCTCACCTTCGTCTGCCGGGTACGAGCAGTACTTC.

This chain joins TRBV4-2 and TRBJ1-4, with D unresolved. Germline-derived CDR1 and CDR2 are LGHNA and YNFKEQ. The CDR3 is 15 amino acids. The V and J ends lost 4 bases and 3 bases respectively, with 12 bases between them. This chain's CDR3 is CASSPREGSNEKLFF. DNA of the CDR3: TGTGCCAGCAGCCCTAGGGAAGGGTCTAATGAAAAACTGTTTTTT.

This clonotype was observed many times. This chain links TRBV20-1 with TRBJ2-7; TRBD2 agrees at 10 bases. Germline trimming cut 0 bases from V and 5 bases from J; bases unmatched to any gene: 7. The CDR3 spans 15 residues. From germline, CDR1 is DFQATT and CDR2 SNEGSKA (reference sequence). The CDR3 sequence is CSAREWASGSHEQYF. The CDR3 DNA reads as TGCAGTGCTAGAGAATGGGCTAGCGGGAGCCACGAGCAGTACTTC.

This clonotype was seen repeatedly, ten times or more. The rearrangement joins TRBV11-2 to TRBJ1-2; TRBD1 agrees at 8 bases. This CDR3 has 14 amino acids. Trimming cost V 3 bases and J 4 bases; bases outside gene matches: 4. From germline, CDR1 is SGHAT and CDR2 FQNNGV. The CDR3 reads CASSLADRGYGYTF. The DNA for the CDR3 is TGTGCCAGCAGCTTGGCCGACAGGGGCTATGGCTACACCTTC.

This chain joins TRBV7-6 and TRBJ2-5; D perhaps matches TRBD1 (5 bases). The CDR3 has 14 residues. V was pared by 4 bases and J by 0 bases, with 9 bases between. Germline-derived CDR1 and CDR2 are SGHVS and FNYEAQ. CDR3 loop: CASSSGHHQETQYF. CDR3 DNA sequence: TGTGCCAGCAGCTCTGGACATCACCAAGAGACCCAGTACTTC.

This clonotype was observed many times. The CDR3 DNA follows: TGTGCCAGTGGGGGACTAGCGGCTAATGAGCAGTTCTTC. Its protein is CASGGLAANEQFF. The chain joins TRBV3-1 to TRBJ2-1; TRBD2 matches at 11 bases. Looked up from germline, CDR1 is LGHDT and CDR2 is YNNKEL (reference sequence). V lost 9 bases to trimming and J lost 7 bases; unmatched junction nucleotides: 5. The CDR3 has 13 amino acids.

There are a few counts of this clonotype. The chain links TRBV28 to TRBJ1-6; a possible D gene is TRBD1 (6 bases). Trimming pared 5 bases from V and 2 bases from J, leaving 10 bases between. This CDR3 has 15 residues. Germline lookup yields CDR1 MDHEN and CDR2 SYDVKM. The CDR3, as DNA: TGTGCCAGCAGTCCCCGGGGGCCCTATAATTCACCCCTCCACTTT. As protein: CASSPRGPYNSPLHF.

This clonotype was detected only a few times. The J gene is TRBJ2-3, the V gene TRBV29-1; D assignment may be TRBD1 or TRBD2 (5 bases each). V lost 4 bases, J lost 2 bases, and 7 bases lay in between. The CDR3 consists of 12 residues. Germline assignment: CDR1 SQVTM and CDR2 ANQGSEA. In DNA form, the CDR3 reads TGCAGCGTTGGGGACCACACAGATACGCAGTATTTT. Its translation is CSVGDHTDTQYF.

The table lists this clonotype with many counts. The V call is TRBV12-3 or TRBV12-4, the J call TRBJ2-7, with 9 bases matching TRBD1. The CDR3 is made up of 15 amino acids. J gave up 5 bases and V 3 bases, and 8 bases lay outside the gene matches. CDR3 sequence: CASSFRTGAFDEQYF. In DNA, the CDR3 is TGTGCCAGCAGTTTCCGGACAGGGGCGTTCGACGAGCAGTACTTC.

A note on this clonotype: This may be a read error, as it is one base from a much larger clone. The chain links TRBV3-1 to TRBJ1-2; no clear D. Germline loops: CDR1 LGHDT, CDR2 YNNKEL (reference sequence). The CDR3 covers 12 residues. CDR3 coding DNA: TGTGCCGGCAGCCTTGGACCGGCGGGCTACACCTTC. It yields the protein CAGSLGPAGYTF. Variable domain in full (rest from reference TRBV3-1 and TRBJ1-2): DTAVSQTPKYLVTQMGNDKSIKCEQNLGHDTMYWYKQDSKKFLKIMFSYNNKELIINETVPNRFSPKSPDKAHLNLHINSLELGDSAVYFCAGSLGPAGYTFGSGTRLTVV.

This clonotype was counted only a few times. The DNA for the CDR3 is TGTGCCAGCAGTTCCCCCTCTACTAGCGGACGCACAGATACGCAGTATTTT. This sequence encodes CASSSPSTSGRTDTQYF. The rearrangement joins TRBV28 to TRBJ2-3; 8 bases line up with TRBD2. Germline CDR1 is MDHEN and CDR2 is SYDVKM. The CDR3 runs to 17 residues. With 4 bases clipped from V and 1 base from J, the junction kept 10 bases outside the gene matches.

This clonotype was seen a handful of times. The gene calls are TRBV11-2 and TRBJ1-5; D call uncertain. Deletions cut 0 bases from V and 7 bases from J, with 7 bases between. This CDR3 has 13 residues. CDR1 is SGHAT and CDR2 is FQNNGV in the germline V gene. The CDR3 is CASSLDTGQPQHF. The CDR3 DNA is TGTGCCAGCAGCTTAGACACTGGCCAGCCCCAGCATTTT.

A word on this clonotype: With a much larger clone just one base away, this may be a read error. The rearrangement joins TRBV12-3 or TRBV12-4 to TRBJ2-5; D could derive from TRBD1 or TRBD2 (5 bases each). This CDR3 spans 13 amino acids. The CDR3 DNA reads TGTACCAGCAAGAAAGACTGGGGGGAGACCCAGTACTTC. It translates to CTSKKDWGETQYF.

Many counts were recorded for this clonotype. The chain couples TRBV2 to TRBJ1-5, with D maybe TRBD1 (6 bases). Germline V gene sequence: CDR1 SNHLY, CDR2 FYNNEI. Trimming took off 4 bases at V and 4 bases at J, with 11 bases between the two ends. There are 14 residues in the CDR3. The CDR3 loop is CASSGPDRNQPQHF. CDR3 bases: TGTGCCAGCAGTGGGCCGGACAGAAATCAGCCCCAGCATTTT.

The sample holds a few counts of this clonotype. This chain links TRBV12-3 or TRBV12-4 with TRBJ2-1; D is unresolved. The CDR3 has 15 residues. The V and J ends lost 0 bases and 6 bases respectively, with 12 bases between them. CDR3 amino acids: CASSLAGPAGNEQFF. The CDR3 nucleotides read TGTGCCAGCAGTTTAGCCGGCCCTGCCGGCAATGAGCAGTTCTTC.

This clonotype has a count of ten or more. This sequence joins TRBV28 and TRBJ2-7, with TRBD1 identical over 7 bases. The CDR3 covers 12 residues. V shed 10 bases and J 1 base; nucleotides not matched to a gene: 4. The V gene's germline CDR1 is MDHEN and CDR2 SYDVKM. DNA for the CDR3: TGTGCCATCCAACAGGGGTCCTACGAGCAGTACTTC. Its translation is CAIQQGSYEQYF.

The rearrangement joins TRBV20-1 to TRBJ2-5, with D uncertain. Germline V gene lookup returns CDR1 DFQATT and CDR2 SNEGSKA (reference sequence). The CDR3 runs 13 residues. V gave up 6 bases and J gave up 4 bases, with 15 bases separating them. The CDR3 DNA follows: TGCAGTGCCACCATGTTCGATATAGAGACCCAGTACTTC. Its translation is CSATMFDIETQYF.

This chain connects TRBV5-8 to TRBJ2-3; TRBD2 aligns across 7 bases. From germline, CDR1 is SGHTS and CDR2 YDEGEE. Trimming took 1 base from V and 2 from J; bases not matched to a gene: 4. The CDR3 loop spans 15 amino acids. As DNA, the CDR3 is TGTGCCAGCAGCTTGTGGACTAGGGACACAGATACGCAGTATTTT. This encodes CASSLWTRDTDTQYF.

This clonotype was seen ten or more times. The chain recombines TRBV2 with TRBJ2-2; TRBD2 matches 13 bases. CDR3 length: 16 residues. The germline CDR1 and CDR2 sequences are SNHLY and FYNNEI. V shed 8 bases and J 6 bases; nucleotides not matched to a gene: 9. CDR3 coding DNA: TGTGCCAGCCGTACTAGCGGGGGGGCCGGCTCCGGGGAGCTGTTTTTT. It specifies CASRTSGGAGSGELFF.